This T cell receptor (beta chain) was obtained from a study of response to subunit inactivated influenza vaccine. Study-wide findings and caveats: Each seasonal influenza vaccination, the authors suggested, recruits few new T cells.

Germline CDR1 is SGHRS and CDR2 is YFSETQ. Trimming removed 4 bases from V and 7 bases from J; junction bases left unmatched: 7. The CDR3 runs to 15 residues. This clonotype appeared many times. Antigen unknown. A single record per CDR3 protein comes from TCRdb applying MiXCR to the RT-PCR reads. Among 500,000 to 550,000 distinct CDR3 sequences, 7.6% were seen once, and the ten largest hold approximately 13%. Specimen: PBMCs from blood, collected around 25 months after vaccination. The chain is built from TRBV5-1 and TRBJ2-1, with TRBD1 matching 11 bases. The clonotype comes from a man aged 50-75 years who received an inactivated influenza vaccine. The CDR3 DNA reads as TGCGCCAGCAGCGTTGGACAGGGGGCATCTAATGAGCAGTTCTTC. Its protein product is CASSVGQGASNEQFF.